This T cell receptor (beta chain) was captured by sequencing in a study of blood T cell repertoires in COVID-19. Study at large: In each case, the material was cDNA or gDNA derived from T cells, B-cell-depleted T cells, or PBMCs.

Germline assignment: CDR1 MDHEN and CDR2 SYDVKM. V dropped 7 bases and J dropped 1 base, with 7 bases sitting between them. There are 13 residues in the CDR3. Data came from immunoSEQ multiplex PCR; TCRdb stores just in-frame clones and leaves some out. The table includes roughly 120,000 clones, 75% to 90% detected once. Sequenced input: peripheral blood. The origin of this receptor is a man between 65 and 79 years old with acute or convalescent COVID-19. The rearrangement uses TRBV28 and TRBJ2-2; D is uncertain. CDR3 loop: CASTLLNTGELFF. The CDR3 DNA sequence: TGTGCCAGCACCCTCTTGAACACCGGGGAGCTGTTTTTT. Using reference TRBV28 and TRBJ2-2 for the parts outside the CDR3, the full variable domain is DVKVTQSSRYLVKRTGEKVFLECVQDMDHENMFWYRQDPGLGLRLIYFSYDVKMKEKGDIPEGYSVSREKKERFSLILESASTNQTSMYLCASTLLNTGELFFGEGSRLTVL.